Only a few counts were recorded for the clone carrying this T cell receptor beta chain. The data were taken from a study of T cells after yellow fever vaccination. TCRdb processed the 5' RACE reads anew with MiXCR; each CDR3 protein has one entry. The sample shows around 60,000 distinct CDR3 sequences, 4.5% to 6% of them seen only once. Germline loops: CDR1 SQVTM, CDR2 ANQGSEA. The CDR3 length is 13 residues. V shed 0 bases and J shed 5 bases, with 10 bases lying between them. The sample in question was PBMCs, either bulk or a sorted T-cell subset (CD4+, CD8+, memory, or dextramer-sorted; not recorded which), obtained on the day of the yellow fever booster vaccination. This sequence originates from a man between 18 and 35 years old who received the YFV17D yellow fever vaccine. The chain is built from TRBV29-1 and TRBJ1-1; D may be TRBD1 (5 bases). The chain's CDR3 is CSVEDESGTEAFF. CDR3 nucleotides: TGCAGCGTTGAAGATGAGTCAGGGACTGAAGCTTTCTTT.